Each of the 30 T cell receptor beta chains below was sequenced from the same sample in a study of blood T cell repertoires in COVID-19 (dated by TCRdb to 2018 to 2021). The receptor library was made with the immunoSEQ multiplex PCR assay. Imported from immuneACCESS, the table was reduced by TCRdb to in-frame sequences with V and J called. These copies leave out some clones; in studies compared against another copy, an unresolved V gene accounts for under half, and the cause of the remainder is not known. The sample contains fewer than 300,000 clones, around 84% of them found a single time. The top ten constitute 2% to 3% of the sample. Sequencing used PBMCs or T cells enriched from blood (not recorded which). The receptors shown here come from a woman between 50 and 59 years old who had recovered from COVID-19.

The chain uses TRBV7-2 and TRBJ1-1; 10 nucleotides align to TRBD1. Trimming took 3 bases from V and 7 from J; bases not matched to a gene: 5. This CDR3 spans 14 amino acids. Germline lookup yields CDR1 SGHTA and CDR2 FQGNSA. The CDR3 coding sequence is TGTGCCAGCAGCTTCGACAGGGGGCTGGGTGAAGCTTTCTTT. Translation gives CASSFDRGLGEAFF.

CDR3 bases: TGTGCCAGCAGCTGGGGCGGGGATAGCTCCTACGAGCAGTACTTC. Amino acid sequence: CASSWGGDSSYEQYF. The V and J genes are TRBV5-4 and TRBJ2-7; TRBD2 is a possible D gene (6 bases). Trimming cost V 3 bases and J 0 bases, with 13 bases left between them. Germline V gene lookup returns CDR1 SGHNT and CDR2 YYREEE (reference sequence). This CDR3 is 15 amino acids long.

This rearrangement joins TRBV5-1 to TRBJ2-5; 7 bases are shared with TRBD1. After removal of 4 bases from V and 4 bases from J, the junction contained 13 bases not matched to a gene. Germline loops: CDR1 SGHRS, CDR2 YFSETQ. The CDR3 covers 16 residues. The CDR3 bases are TGCGCCAGCAGCGTAAGACAGGGACCGGGTCGAGAGACCCAGTACTTC. The encoded protein is CASSVRQGPGRETQYF.

The CDR3 sequence is CASSTGQGATEAFF. DNA of the CDR3: TGTGCCAGCAGCACGGGACAGGGGGCCACTGAAGCTTTCTTT. The chain links TRBV6-5 to TRBJ1-1; TRBD1 agrees at 12 bases. Per germline, CDR1 MNHEY and CDR2 SVGAGI. V was pared by 6 bases and J by 4 bases, with 3 bases of the junction left unmatched. The CDR3 has 14 residues.

The chain links TRBV29-1 to TRBJ2-3; D gene unclear. CDR1 is SQVTM and CDR2 is ANQGSEA in the germline V gene. V shed 5 bases and J shed 4 bases, with 7 bases lying between them. CDR3 length equals 11 residues. The CDR3 here is CSVNEADTQYF. The CDR3 DNA reads TGCAGCGTTAATGAGGCAGATACGCAGTATTTT.

V and J are TRBV3-1 (or the pseudogene TRBV3-2) and TRBJ2-7, with D possibly matching TRBD2 (5 bases). Germline V gives CDR1 LGHDT, CDR2 YNNKEL (reference sequence). V was cut by 6 bases and J by 4 bases, with 19 bases left in between. The CDR3 has 15 residues. For the CDR3, the DNA is TGTGCCAGCAGTAACGAGGGAGTGGGAGCGTACGAGCAGTACTTC. Amino acids: CASSNEGVGAYEQYF.

This clone was seen a handful of times. This chain joins TRBV7-2 and TRBJ1-4; D is ambiguous. CDR1 and CDR2 from the germline V gene are SGHTA and FQGNSA. V was cut by 1 base and J by 8 bases, with 8 bases left in between. The CDR3 length is 13 residues. The CDR3 spells CASSLGLPEKLFF. CDR3 nucleotide sequence: TGTGCCAGCAGCTTAGGTCTTCCCGAAAAACTGTTTTTT. Based on the CDR3 plus reference TRBV7-2 and TRBJ1-4, the full variable domain is GAGVSQSPSNKVTEKGKDVELRCDPISGHTALYWYRQSLGQGLEFLIYFQGNSAPDKSGLPSDRFSAERTGGSVSTLTIQRTQQEDSAVYLCASSLGLPEKLFFGSGTQLSVL.

This sequence joins TRBV2 and TRBJ2-1; 11 nucleotides match TRBD2. The junction had 11 bases not matched to a gene; V was cut back by 9 bases and J by 7 bases. The CDR3 has 15 residues. Germline CDR1 reads SNHLY; CDR2 reads FYNNEI. The CDR3, as DNA: TGTGCCAGGCGAACTAGCGGGAGAAATGGGAATGAGCAGTTCTTC. Residues: CARRTSGRNGNEQFF.

This clone showed up just a few times. The chain is built from TRBV3-1 (or the pseudogene TRBV3-2) and TRBJ2-7; D is perhaps TRBD2 (5 bases). The CDR3 sequence is 13 residues long. Trimming cost V 5 bases and J 2 bases, with 10 bases left between them. Per germline, CDR1 LGHDT and CDR2 YNNKEL (reference sequence). CDR3 bases: TGTGCCAGCAGCTTTACTAGAACCTACGAGCAGTACTTC. Its protein is CASSFTRTYEQYF.

This chain connects TRBV30 to TRBJ2-7; possibly TRBD2 for D (7 bases). The V gene lost 0 bases and the J gene lost 5 bases, with 14 bases spanning the gap. CDR3 size: 14 residues. Germline loops: CDR1 GTSNPN, CDR2 SVGIG (reference sequence). In DNA form, the CDR3 reads TGTGCCTGGAGTGTACTAGGGGGGGCCCACGAGCAGTACTTC. Amino acids: CAWSVLGGAHEQYF.

The chain combines TRBV7-6 with TRBJ2-7, with 9 bases matching TRBD2. The germline gives CDR1 SGHVS, CDR2 FNYEAQ. V lost 2 bases, J lost 5 bases, and 10 bases stayed unmatched. The CDR3 runs to 16 residues. The CDR3: CASSLSAGGNENEQYF. The CDR3 DNA is TGTGCCAGCAGCTTATCGGCGGGAGGGAATGAGAACGAGCAGTACTTC.

On this clone: The same CDR3 arises from other DNA sequences in this sample as well. As DNA, the CDR3 is TGTGCCAGCAGCTTTTCCGTCTCTGGAAACACCATATATTTT. Translating gives CASSFSVSGNTIYF. The chain recombines TRBV7-9 with TRBJ1-3, with D unresolved. V lost 3 bases to trimming and J lost 0 bases, with 6 bases between them. This CDR3 has 14 residues. CDR1 is SEHNR and CDR2 is FQNEAQ in the germline V gene (reference sequence).

The chain couples TRBV12-3 or TRBV12-4 to TRBJ2-1, with 8 bases that match TRBD2. Trimming cost V 5 bases and J 6 bases; bases outside gene matches: 3. This CDR3 region has 13 residues. CDR3 coding DNA: TGTGCCAGCAGTCACGGACTAGCCAATGAGCAGTTCTTC. Translating gives CASSHGLANEQFF.

The genes are TRBV5-1 and TRBJ2-5; D unresolved. Trimming shortened V by 1 base and J by 3 bases, and 10 bases separated the two germline ends. Germline loops: CDR1 SGHRS, CDR2 YFSETQ. This CDR3 has 14 amino acids. CDR3 region: CASSLLLAEETQYF. CDR3 nucleotides: TGCGCCAGCAGCTTGTTGTTGGCAGAAGAGACCCAGTACTTC.

This chain joins TRBV4-1 and TRBJ2-1; 7 bases map to TRBD2. CDR1 and CDR2 (germline): MGHRA, YSYEKL. With 6 bases clipped from V and 4 bases from J, the junction kept 6 bases outside the gene matches. There are 14 residues in the CDR3. For the CDR3, the DNA is TGCGCCAGCAGTTTAGCGGGTGGGTACAATGAGCAGTTCTTC. This encodes CASSLAGGYNEQFF.

This CDR3 reads CASSIGMLGTQYF. The CDR3 bases are TGTGCCAGTAGTATCGGGATGTTGGGTACGCAGTATTTT. This chain uses TRBV19 with TRBJ2-3, with D perhaps matching TRBD2 (5 bases). The V and J ends lost 3 bases and 8 bases respectively, with 12 bases between them. Germline CDR1 and CDR2: LNHDA and SQIVND (reference sequence). This CDR3 has 13 amino acids.

This rearrangement joins TRBV30 to TRBJ1-2; 8 bases fit TRBD1. V gave up 4 bases and J gave up 8 bases; unmatched junction bases: 12. This CDR3 has 14 residues. Germline V gene lookup returns CDR1 GTSNPN and CDR2 SVGIG (reference sequence). The CDR3 region has the DNA TGTGCCTGGACCCGTAACAGGGGGGGCAAAGGCTACACCTTC. Its protein is CAWTRNRGGKGYTF.

This clone was observed a single time. V is TRBV29-1 and J is TRBJ2-1, with no clear D. Per the germline V gene, CDR1 is SQVTM and CDR2 is ANQGSEA. The CDR3 length is 14 residues. Trimming took 3 bases from V and 4 from J, leaving 13 bases between them. CDR3 region: CSVEIPSKYNEQFF. CDR3 sequence (DNA): TGCAGCGTTGAGATTCCCTCTAAATACAATGAGCAGTTCTTC.

The chain carries TRBV6-2 or TRBV6-3 and TRBJ2-1; possible D gene TRBD2, 5 bases. V was shortened by 0 bases and J by 4 bases, with 13 bases between the two germline ends. From germline, CDR1 is MNHEY and CDR2 SVGEGT. The CDR3 is 16 residues long. The CDR3 nucleotides are TGTGCCAGCAGTTACTCGGGTACGGGATCTTACAATGAGCAGTTCTTC. Translated: CASSYSGTGSYNEQFF.

J is TRBJ1-1 and V is TRBV11-3; tentatively, D is TRBD1 (5 bases). CDR3 size: 15 residues. Per germline, CDR1 SGHNT and CDR2 YENEEA. The ends were cut back, 1 base at V and 12 bases at J, with 21 bases in the middle. CDR3 loop: CASSLGGGEAGLTFF. In DNA form, the CDR3 reads TGTGCCAGCAGCTTAGGAGGCGGAGAGGCAGGGTTGACTTTCTTT.

This clone was observed many times. The CDR3: CASSLAGGPNNSPLHF. CDR3 nucleotide sequence: TGTGCCAGCAGCTTAGCTGGGGGCCCAAATAATTCACCCCTCCACTTT. The chain has TRBV7-2 and TRBJ1-6, with a possible D match to TRBD1 (6 bases). The CDR3 extends over 16 amino acids. Germline V gene lookup returns CDR1 SGHTA and CDR2 FQGNSA. V lost 0 bases and J 5 bases, leaving 11 bases between the germline ends.

The chain couples TRBV30 to TRBJ2-2, with 11 bases fitting TRBD2. CDR3 length: 16 amino acids. Germline V CDR1 and CDR2: GTSNPN, SVGIG (reference sequence). Trimming took 0 bases from V and 4 from J; bases not matched to a gene: 4. DNA of the CDR3: TGTGCCTGGAGTGTACAACTAGCGGGAGTCACCGGGGAGCTGTTTTTT. It specifies CAWSVQLAGVTGELFF. The variable domain in full, with the rest retrieved from reference TRBV30 and TRBJ2-2, is SQTIHQWPATLVQPVGSPLSLECTVEGTSNPNLYWYRQAAGRGLQLLFYSVGIGQISSEVPQNLSASRPQDRQFILSSKKLLLSDSGFYLCAWSVQLAGVTGELFFGEGSRLTVL.

The chain has TRBV10-1 and TRBJ2-2; 8 positions agree with TRBD1. After removal of 0 bases from V and 6 bases from J, the junction contained 9 bases not matched to a gene. CDR1 WNHNN and CDR2 SYGVQD come from the germline V gene (reference sequence). The CDR3 is 17 residues long. The chain's CDR3 is CASSESETGVFPGELFF. In DNA form, the CDR3 reads TGCGCCAGCAGTGAGTCGGAGACAGGGGTTTTCCCCGGGGAGCTGTTTTTT.

The chain employs TRBV19 and TRBJ1-1, with 7 bases identical to TRBD1. CDR1 and CDR2 from the germline V gene are LNHDA and SQIVND (reference sequence). V lost 5 bases to trimming and J lost 7 bases; unmatched junction nucleotides: 10. CDR3 size: 14 residues. The CDR3 DNA is TGTGCCAGTAGTGCCGACAGGGTGGGGAGTGAAGCTTTCTTT. It encodes CASSADRVGSEAFF.

The V call is TRBV18, the J call TRBJ2-2, with 8 nucleotides matching TRBD1. The CDR3 has 16 residues. Germline CDR1 and CDR2: KGHSH and LQKENI. The V gene end was trimmed by 3 bases and the J gene end by 4 bases; junction bases not matched to a gene: 7. The CDR3 bases are TGTGCCAGCTCACCCTTCAGGGGGCCGAGCACCGGGGAGCTGTTTTTT. Protein sequence: CASSPFRGPSTGELFF. Filled out from reference TRBV18 and TRBJ2-2, the complete variable domain reads NAGVMQNPRHLVRRRGQEARLRCSPMKGHSHVYWYRQLPEEGLKFMVYLQKENIIDESGMPKERFSAEFPKEGPSILRIQQVVRGDSAAYFCASSPFRGPSTGELFFGEGSRLTVL.

This chain joins TRBV5-1 and TRBJ1-2; the match to TRBD1 covers 9 bases. CDR3 size: 14 residues. Trimming cost V 3 bases and J 5 bases; bases outside gene matches: 5. Germline V gene sequence: CDR1 SGHRS, CDR2 YFSETQ. CDR3 coding DNA: TGCGCCAGCAGCTCCCGGACAGGGGAGTATGGCTACACCTTC. Its translation is CASSSRTGEYGYTF.

This chain connects TRBV7-2 to TRBJ2-7, with TRBD2 identical over 9 bases. The germline CDR1 and CDR2 sequences are SGHTA and FQGNSA. This CDR3 comprises 15 residues. Germline trimming cut 4 bases from V and 6 bases from J; bases unmatched to any gene: 10. For the CDR3, the DNA is TGTGCCAGCAGCTCTAGCGGGATGGGTACCGCCGAGCAGTACTTC. It codes for CASSSSGMGTAEQYF.

This clone came up a few times. The CDR3 loop is CASSSGTPGEKLFF. The CDR3 DNA sequence: TGTGCCAGCAGTTCCGGGACTCCCGGTGAAAAACTGTTTTTT. The V and J genes are TRBV6-1 and TRBJ1-4, with D tentatively TRBD1 (5 bases). The V end lost 5 bases, the J end lost 7 bases, and 14 bases lay between the germline ends. Germline loops: CDR1 MNHNS, CDR2 SASEGT. The CDR3 totals 14 residues.

The V call is TRBV2, the J call TRBJ2-5, with 7 bases identical to TRBD2. CDR3 length: 14 amino acids. Germline CDR1 is SNHLY and CDR2 is FYNNEI. V lost 4 bases to trimming and J lost 5 bases; unmatched junction nucleotides: 7. The CDR3: CASSAGRGEETQYF. The CDR3 DNA sequence: TGTGCCAGCAGTGCGGGTCGGGGGGAGGAGACCCAGTACTTC.

J is TRBJ1-2 and V is TRBV12-5, with no clear D. The CDR3 sequence is 17 residues long. From germline, CDR1 is LGHNT and CDR2 FRNRAP. The ends were cut back, 0 bases at V and 8 bases at J, with 22 bases in the middle. The CDR3 bases are TGTGCTAGTGGTTTGGTCGCCGGCAGGCGAACTTTTAAAGGCTACACCTTC. Its translation: CASGLVAGRRTFKGYTF.